This is a list of T cell receptor beta chains from one sample in a study of blood T cell repertoires in COVID-19. Only in-frame clones appear in the TCRdb table, and some are missing; sequencing was by immunoSEQ multiplex PCR. There are 190,000 or so clones in the sample; 85% to 90% occur only once, and 2.5% to 3% lies in the top ten. What was sequenced was peripheral blood. Receptors originate from a woman aged 25 to 39 with active or convalescent COVID-19. CDR3s include the opening cysteine and the closing phenylalanine or tryptophan. Each record gives: J gene, D gene, CDR3 length, V gene, clone size, CDR3 DNA, CDR3 protein. The D gene is left open where the match is weak. Clone size is not always given. Where it is, it says once, few, many or a class for expanded clones.

TRBJ2-5 . 14 TRBV15 once TGTGCCACCAGCAGAGAGAAGGGGCTGGAGACCCAGTACTTC CATSREKGLETQYF
TRBJ1-4 . 14 TRBV18 once TGTGCCAGCTCACCTGGCAAGGGGAATGAAAAACTGTTTTTT CASSPGKGNEKLFF
TRBJ2-7 . 13 TRBV27 . TGTGCCAGCAGTCCTTACCAGGGCTCTCAGCAGTACTTC CASSPYQGSQQYF
TRBJ2-7 . 13 TRBV19 . TGTGCCAGTAGTATAGTGGAGGGCGGCGAGCAGTACTTC CASSIVEGGEQYF
TRBJ1-1 . 15 TRBV9 . TGTGCCAGCAGCGGTACAACGGCGGTGAACACTGAAGCTTTCTTT CASSGTTAVNTEAFF
TRBJ1-3 . 16 TRBV9 . TGTGCCAGCAGCGTAGAGCGGGGGGAATCTTTAAACACCATATATTTT CASSVERGESLNTIYF
TRBJ1-4 . 15 TRBV24-1 . TGTGCCACCAGTGACTCTCAGGGGATTAATGAAAAACTGTTTTTT CATSDSQGINEKLFF
TRBJ1-1 . 17 TRBV11-3 . TGTGCCAGCAGCTTAGAGCCGGGGACTAGCTTGAACACTGAAGCTTTCTTT CASSLEPGTSLNTEAFF
TRBJ2-2 TRBD1 16 TRBV5-4 . TGTGCCAGCAGCAGACAGGGGGCTAAGAGCACCGGGGAGCTGTTTTTT CASSRQGAKSTGELFF
TRBJ2-1 . 14 TRBV6-1 . TGTGCCAGCAGTGAAGCAAGCAGGGGAAATGAGCAGTTCTTC CASSEASRGNEQFF
TRBJ2-7 TRBD2 14 TRBV3-1/TRBV3-2 . TGTGCCAGCAGCCCCATGGGGGGGGTCTTGGAGCAGTACTTC CASSPMGGVLEQYF
TRBJ1-1 TRBD1 13 TRBV12-3/TRBV12-4 . TGTGCCAGCAGTTTTAGGGGGCTAACTGAAGCTTTCTTT CASSFRGLTEAFF
TRBJ1-1 . 14 TRBV18 . TGTGCCAGCTCACCTGCGGCCAGGAACACTGAAGCTTTCTTT CASSPAARNTEAFF
TRBJ1-3 . 15 TRBV13 . TGTGCCAGCAGACTTGACGGAGCCTCTGGAAACACCATATATTTT CASRLDGASGNTIYF
TRBJ1-4 . 15 TRBV14 . TGTGCCAGCAGCCAGCCGGGGTCAGCTTCTGAAAAACTGTTTTTT CASSQPGSASEKLFF
TRBJ2-7 . 15 TRBV5-5 many TGTGCCAGCAGCTTCGGACAGAATCATCTCTACGAGCAGTACTTC CASSFGQNHLYEQYF
TRBJ1-3 . 13 TRBV2 . TGTGCCAGCAGTGGCAGGGGTGGAAACACCATATATTTT CASSGRGGNTIYF
TRBJ2-5 . 16 TRBV2 . TGTGCCAGCAGTGAAGCGCTAAGGCAGGGGAAAGAGACCCAGTACTTC CASSEALRQGKETQYF
TRBJ2-1 . 15 TRBV19 . TGTGCCAGTAGTATCCAAGGGGTATCCTACAATGAGCAGTTCTTC CASSIQGVSYNEQFF
TRBJ2-2 TRBD2 15 TRBV4-2 few TGTGCCAGCAGCCAACTTAGCGGGGGCACCGGGGAGCTGTTTTTT CASSQLSGGTGELFF
TRBJ1-4 TRBD1 14 TRBV7-9 . TGTGCCAGCAGCTCGACAGGGTTTAATGAAAAACTGTTTTTT CASSSTGFNEKLFF
TRBJ1-1 TRBD1 16 TRBV5-4 . TGTGCCAGCAGCTTGGGGCCAGGGGGCATGAACACTGAAGCTTTCTTT CASSLGPGGMNTEAFF
TRBJ1-2 . 15 TRBV21-1 . TGTGCCAGCAGCAACCGGGACAGGGACAAGGATGGCTACACCTTC CASSNRDRDKDGYTF
TRBJ2-6 . 15 TRBV6-5 . TGTGCCAGCACTCTACGGGGGTCTGGGGCCAACGTCCTGACTTTC CASTLRGSGANVLTF
TRBJ1-1 . 14 TRBV27 . TGTGCCAGCAGTCCCTACCCACGGTCCGATGAAGCTTTCTTT CASSPYPRSDEAFF
TRBJ1-2 . 12 TRBV19 . TGTGCCAGTAGTCTTTCCGACAGTGGCTACACCTTC CASSLSDSGYTF
TRBJ1-1 . 16 TRBV10-3 . TGTGCCATCAGAGGCAACACGGGGGGGGCGGGCACTGAAGCTTTCTTT CAIRGNTGGAGTEAFF
TRBJ2-1 TRBD1 17 TRBV5-8 . TGTGCCAGCAGCCTGGGACAGGGAAGACTTTTTGGGAATGAGCAGTTCTTC CASSLGQGRLFGNEQFF
TRBJ2-5 . 13 TRBV11-2 . TGTGCCAGCAGCGATACAGGGCGGGAGACCCAGTACTTC CASSDTGRETQYF
TRBJ1-3 . 15 TRBV18 . TGTGCCAGCTCATCCGACTGGGCGGGAGGAAACACCATATATTTT CASSSDWAGGNTIYF
TRBJ2-1 . 12 TRBV29-1 few TGCAGCGTTAGAGCCTCCCACAATGAGCAGTTCTTC CSVRASHNEQFF
TRBJ1-4 TRBD1 16 TRBV3-1/TRBV3-2 . TGTGCCAGCAGCCATCACAGGGGCCCCTCTAATGAAAAACTGTTTTTT CASSHHRGPSNEKLFF
TRBJ2-7 . 11 TRBV12-3/TRBV12-4 . TGTGCCAGCAGTTTCTTCTACGAGCAGTACTTC CASSFFYEQYF
TRBJ1-2 . 13 TRBV13 . TGTGCCAGCAGCTCTACAGGATACGGTGGCTACACCTTC CASSSTGYGGYTF
TRBJ1-2 TRBD1 13 TRBV5-6 few TGTGCCAGCAGCGGACAGGGGGCAAATGGCTACACCTTC CASSGQGANGYTF
TRBJ2-1 TRBD1 13 TRBV12-3/TRBV12-4 . TGTGCCGGACGACAGGGGCACTACAATGAGCAGTTCTTC CAGRQGHYNEQFF
TRBJ2-1 TRBD2 16 TRBV11-2 . TGTGCCAGCAGCCGCCCCTCGACTAGCGGGTCGAATGAGCAGTTCTTC CASSRPSTSGSNEQFF
TRBJ1-4 . 12 TRBV28 . TGTGCCATCCTAGGGGATAATGAAAAACTGTTTTTT CAILGDNEKLFF
TRBJ2-1 . 11 TRBV7-6 . TGTGCCAGCAGCTTTTATAATGAGCAGTTCTTC CASSFYNEQFF
TRBJ2-3 TRBD2 16 TRBV5-1 once TGCGCCAGCAGCGGGCTCGGGGCGGGAGGCTCTGATACGCAGTATTTT CASSGLGAGGSDTQYF
TRBJ2-7 TRBD2 14 TRBV6-6 . TGTGCCAGCAGTTATCTAGCGGGGGCCTACGAGCAGTACTTC CASSYLAGAYEQYF
TRBJ1-1 . 15 TRBV27 . TGTGCCAGCAGTTTATCACCAGGGGTTACCACTGAAGCTTTCTTT CASSLSPGVTTEAFF